The source of this T cell receptor (beta chain) is a study of cytomegalovirus exposure and HLA in healthy donors. Whole-study context: HLA-typed donors were the source of 83 million or so unique TCRs held in an early data release.

This PCR relied on a set of 60 Vbeta primers and 13 Jbeta primers. Repertoires were generated with immunoSEQ multiplex PCR, while TCRdb's copy carries only in-frame clones and drops some. Found here are more than 90,000 clones, approximately 80% of them singletons; the top ten hold approximately 4%. Donors likely had unrecorded immune exposures despite being nominally healthy when sampled. Of note for this clone: Antigen specificity is unknown.

This CDR3 spans 13 amino acids. The J segment lost 7 bases and the V segment lost 8 bases, leaving 7 bases of the junction unmatched. Germline-derived CDR1 and CDR2 are WNHNN and SYGVQD (reference sequence). General study findings and limits: Reported performance of the classifier showed diagnosis of cytomegalovirus status with high specificity and sensitivity.

V usage is TRBV10-1 and J usage is TRBJ2-1; TRBD1 agrees at 8 bases. Sequenced input: PBMCs. The sequence came from a woman aged 35 to 49 in good health and CMV-seropositive. The CDR3 loop reads CASGRTGFNEQFF. CDR3 nucleotides: TGCGCCAGCGGGAGGACAGGGTTTAATGAGCAGTTCTTC.